The rows below give T cell receptor beta chains drawn from one sample of a study of neurological immune-mediated disorders. TCRdb independently ran MiXCR on the 5' RACE reads; one entry per CDR3 protein. In the table there are around 100,000 distinct CDR3 sequences, 10% to 11% of which are singletons. Sequencing was carried out using PBMCs. Receptors were obtained from a female donor with HTLV-1-associated myelopathy (HAM/TSP). CDR3s include the opening cysteine and the closing phenylalanine or tryptophan. A D gene is named only where the DNA matches it firmly. Clone size is given for some rows only: seen once, a few or many times, or a class if the clone is expanded.

D	J	length	size	V	DNA	CDR3
TRBD1	TRBJ1-1	14	many	TRBV29-1	TGCAGCGTCCTGGGACAGCTTAGGGACACTGAAGCTTTCTTT	CSVLGQLRDTEAFF
TRBD1	TRBJ1-5	17	many	TRBV7-2	TGTGCCAGCAGCTTAGTTAAGGGACAGCTAAGCAATCAGCCCCAGCATTTT	CASSLVKGQLSNQPQHF
.	TRBJ2-1	12	many	TRBV7-2	TGTGCCAGCAGCGGCTCCTACAATGAGCAGTTCTTC	CASSGSYNEQFF
.	TRBJ2-7	13	few	TRBV2	TGTGCCAGCAAGGTTGGTGGCTCCTACGAGCAGTACTTC	CASKVGGSYEQYF
.	TRBJ2-5	15	many	TRBV12-3/TRBV12-4	TGTGCCAGCAGTCCCGGTCGGGCCATACAAGAGACCCAGTACTTC	CASSPGRAIQETQYF
.	TRBJ2-7	12	many	TRBV12-3/TRBV12-4	TGTGCCAGCAGTGTACAGGGAGCCGAGCAGTACTTC	CASSVQGAEQYF
.	TRBJ2-3	15	few	TRBV18	TGTGCCAGCTCGCCCGTGCAGGAGTACACAGATACGCAGTATTTT	CASSPVQEYTDTQYF
.	TRBJ2-5	12	many	TRBV7-2	TGTGCCAGCAGCCCATTCCAAGAGACCCAGTACTTC	CASSPFQETQYF
.	TRBJ2-1	14	many	TRBV6-5	TGTGCCAGCAGCAGATCCGGGCCCCCCGGGGAGCAGTTCTTC	CASSRSGPPGEQFF
TRBD1	TRBJ2-1	14	many	TRBV12-3/TRBV12-4	TGTGCCAGCCAAACCGGACAGGGAGGCCATGAGCAGTTCTTC	CASQTGQGGHEQFF
TRBD1	TRBJ1-5	19	many	TRBV15	TGTGCCACCAGCAGAGAATTAGACAGGGCTCGGAGTTTGCCTCAGCCCCAGCATTTT	CATSRELDRARSLPQPQHF
TRBD1	TRBJ2-7	17	once	TRBV5-1	TGCGCCAGCAGCTCCCTAATTAGGGCAGGGGGCACCTACGAGCAGTACTTC	CASSSLIRAGGTYEQYF
.	TRBJ2-6	15	few	TRBV24-1	TGTGCCACCAGTGATCCTTCCTCTGGGGCCAACGTCCTGACTTTC	CATSDPSSGANVLTF
.	TRBJ1-2	11	many	TRBV29-1	TGCAGCGTTGACGAAGGGAATGGCTACACCTTC	CSVDEGNGYTF
TRBD2	TRBJ2-3	15	many	TRBV10-3	TGTGCCATCAGTGAGGGACTAGCGGTCACAGATACGCAGTATTTT	CAISEGLAVTDTQYF
TRBD2	TRBJ2-3	17	many	TRBV4-1	TGCGCCAGCAGCCAAGTGGGTAGCGGGGTAGGCACAGATACGCAGTATTTT	CASSQVGSGVGTDTQYF
TRBD2	TRBJ2-7	15	many	TRBV10-3	TGTGCCATCAGACCTACTAGCGGGGGATCCTACGAGCAGTACTTC	CAIRPTSGGSYEQYF
.	TRBJ2-7	18	many	TRBV4-1	TGCGCCAGCAGCCATCCCGCGAGGGGGGGGCAGGGGATTTACGAGCAGTACTTC	CASSHPARGGQGIYEQYF
.	TRBJ2-2	14	many	TRBV5-1	TGCGCCAGCAGCTTGGCCCAGGGCACCGGGGAGCTGTTTTTT	CASSLAQGTGELFF
TRBD1	TRBJ2-5	15	many	TRBV6-5	TGTGCCAGCAGTCCGACAGGGGTGTCTCAAGAGACCCAGTACTTC	CASSPTGVSQETQYF
.	TRBJ2-7	13	many	TRBV5-1	TGCGCCAGCAGCTTGGCCAAGGGGCTCGAGCAGTACTTC	CASSLAKGLEQYF
.	TRBJ2-4	14	many	TRBV5-1	TGCGCCAGCAGCTTCGGGGAGGCCAAAAACATTCAGTACTTC	CASSFGEAKNIQYF
.	TRBJ2-6	19	many	TRBV5-1	TGCGCCAGCAGCGCCTACCCCGGGACCTCCGACTCTGGGGCCAACGTCCTGACTTTC	CASSAYPGTSDSGANVLTF
TRBD2	TRBJ2-3	16	many	TRBV14	TGTGCCAGCAGCCAACGTAGCGGGGGGGCGGCAGATACGCAGTATTTT	CASSQRSGGAADTQYF
.	TRBJ1-1	14	few	TRBV12-3/TRBV12-4	TGTGCCAGCAGTTTAGGGGGCCCGAACACTGAAGCTTTCTTT	CASSLGGPNTEAFF
TRBD1	TRBJ2-7	16	many	TRBV12-3/TRBV12-4	TGTGCCAGCAATCCGGGGGGACAGGGGACCCCCTACGAGCAGTACTTC	CASNPGGQGTPYEQYF
TRBD2	TRBJ2-3	18	many	TRBV9	TGTGCCAGCAGCGTAGAGGCGAGCGGGGGGTTTCGCACAGATACGCAGTATTTT	CASSVEASGGFRTDTQYF
.	TRBJ2-7	17	many	TRBV3-1	TGTGCCAGCAGCCAAGAGTCCCGATACCGGGACACCTACGAGCAGTACTTC	CASSQESRYRDTYEQYF
TRBD2	TRBJ2-1	16	many	TRBV5-6	TGTGCCAGCAGCCCGGGAGGGGGGTCTAGGTACAATGAGCAGTTCTTC	CASSPGGGSRYNEQFF
.	TRBJ2-5	16	many	TRBV2	TGTGCCAGCAGTGAAGAAAGGTTAGGGGGTTCGGAGACCCAGTACTTC	CASSEERLGGSETQYF
TRBD1	TRBJ1-1	12	.	TRBV10-3	TGTGCCATCCGGACAGGAGGTACTGAAGCTTTCTTT	CAIRTGGTEAFF
TRBD2	TRBJ2-1	16	.	TRBV24-1	TGTGCCACCAGTGATGTCAGTCTAGCGGGAGACAATGAGCAGTTCTTC	CATSDVSLAGDNEQFF
.	TRBJ2-3	13	many	TRBV6-2/TRBV6-3	TGTGCCAGCACCCGACAGGCGACAGATACGCAGTATTTT	CASTRQATDTQYF
TRBD2	TRBJ2-1	18	many	TRBV5-1	TGCGCCAGCAGCCGCGGACTAGCGGGTACTCAACCACGGAATGAGCAGTTCTTC	CASSRGLAGTQPRNEQFF
.	TRBJ2-1	13	many	TRBV7-2	TGTGCCAGCAGCTTAGCGCAGGGGAATGAGCAGTTCTTC	CASSLAQGNEQFF
TRBD1	TRBJ2-1	15	many	TRBV5-1	TGCGCCAGCAGCTGGGACAGTCCCTCCTACAATGAGCAGTTCTTC	CASSWDSPSYNEQFF
.	TRBJ2-2	14	many	TRBV2	TGTGCCAGCAGAGGGGGTCCCCCCACCGGGGAGCTGTTTTTT	CASRGGPPTGELFF
.	TRBJ2-3	12	many	TRBV20-1	TGCAGTGCTAGAGATCGAGCAGATACGCAGTATTTT	CSARDRADTQYF
.	TRBJ2-7	15	many	TRBV28	TGTGCCAGCCGTTACCCGGGACCGGGATCCTACGAGCAGTACTTC	CASRYPGPGSYEQYF
TRBD2	TRBJ2-1	15	many	TRBV5-6	TGTGCCAGCAGCACTAGCGGGGGGGGATACAATGAGCAGTTCTTC	CASSTSGGGYNEQFF
TRBD2	TRBJ2-1	13	many	TRBV29-1	TGCAGCGTTCTGCGGGGGGGGTACAATGAGCAGTTCTTC	CSVLRGGYNEQFF
TRBD1	TRBJ2-1	15	many	TRBV5-1	TGCGCCAGCAGCTGGACCGGGACAGGGACAAATGAGCAGTTCTTC	CASSWTGTGTNEQFF
.	TRBJ2-2	11	many	TRBV20-1	TGCAGTGCTGCCAACACCGGGGAGCTGTTTTTT	CSAANTGELFF
TRBD2	TRBJ2-3	15	many	TRBV20-1	TGCAGTGTCCCTAAAGCGGGGGCATCCACAGATACGCAGTATTTT	CSVPKAGASTDTQYF
.	TRBJ1-3	17	many	TRBV20-1	TGCAGTGCTAGAGTTTGGAGACCGGGGAACTCTGGAAACACCATATATTTT	CSARVWRPGNSGNTIYF
.	TRBJ1-6	15	many	TRBV2	TGTGCCATCAAGACAGACAGTAGTACCAATTCACCCCTCCACTTT	CAIKTDSSTNSPLHF
.	TRBJ2-3	18	few	TRBV5-1	TGCGCCAGCAGTTATTCGGCTATGGACTCTCGAGGAGCAGATACGCAGTATTTT	CASSYSAMDSRGADTQYF
.	TRBJ2-5	14	many	TRBV5-1	TGCGCCAGCAGCTTGGATACCGGGCTGGAGACCCAGTACTTC	CASSLDTGLETQYF